The clone carrying this T cell receptor beta chain was recorded a few times. The sample originates from a study of blood T cell repertoires in COVID-19. The overall study: Material from acute and convalescent COVID-19 was sourced from the United States, Italy and Spain. The cDNA or gDNA used as material had been derived from T cells, B-cell-depleted T cells, or PBMCs.

The data were produced by immunoSEQ multiplex PCR, yet TCRdb's version contains in-frame clones alone and is incomplete. The sample holds roughly 200,000 clones, around 84% seen once. Germline CDR1 LNHDA, CDR2 SQIVND (reference sequence). Between the trimmed V and J ends, which lost 3 bases and 4 bases, there was a span of 9 bases. This CDR3 comprises 14 residues. V gene TRBV19 combines with J gene TRBJ2-2; no reliable D call. The TCR sequence derives from a man in his forties who had recovered from COVID-19. The sequenced sample was PBMCs or T cells enriched from blood (not recorded which). CDR3 nucleotides: TGTGCCAGTAGTATCTACCATTCCACCGGGGAGCTGTTTTTT. Protein: CASSIYHSTGELFF.